This TCR beta chain came from a study of blood T cell repertoires in COVID-19. Sequenced by immunoSEQ multiplex PCR; TCRdb stores in-frame clones only, minus some. The data show over 30,000 clones, with roughly nine tenths seen just once and less than 15% held by the top ten. Per germline, CDR1 SGHRS and CDR2 YFSETQ. CDR3 length equals 14 residues. V lost 8 bases, J lost 3 bases, and 7 bases stayed unmatched. The chain is built from TRBV5-1 and TRBJ2-3, with 9 nucleotides matching TRBD2. The TCR comes from a man between 65 and 79 years old with active COVID-19. Sequenced material: peripheral blood. DNA of the CDR3: TGCGCCAGTACCTCAACTAGCGGGACAGATACGCAGTATTTT. Translation gives CASTSTSGTDTQYF.